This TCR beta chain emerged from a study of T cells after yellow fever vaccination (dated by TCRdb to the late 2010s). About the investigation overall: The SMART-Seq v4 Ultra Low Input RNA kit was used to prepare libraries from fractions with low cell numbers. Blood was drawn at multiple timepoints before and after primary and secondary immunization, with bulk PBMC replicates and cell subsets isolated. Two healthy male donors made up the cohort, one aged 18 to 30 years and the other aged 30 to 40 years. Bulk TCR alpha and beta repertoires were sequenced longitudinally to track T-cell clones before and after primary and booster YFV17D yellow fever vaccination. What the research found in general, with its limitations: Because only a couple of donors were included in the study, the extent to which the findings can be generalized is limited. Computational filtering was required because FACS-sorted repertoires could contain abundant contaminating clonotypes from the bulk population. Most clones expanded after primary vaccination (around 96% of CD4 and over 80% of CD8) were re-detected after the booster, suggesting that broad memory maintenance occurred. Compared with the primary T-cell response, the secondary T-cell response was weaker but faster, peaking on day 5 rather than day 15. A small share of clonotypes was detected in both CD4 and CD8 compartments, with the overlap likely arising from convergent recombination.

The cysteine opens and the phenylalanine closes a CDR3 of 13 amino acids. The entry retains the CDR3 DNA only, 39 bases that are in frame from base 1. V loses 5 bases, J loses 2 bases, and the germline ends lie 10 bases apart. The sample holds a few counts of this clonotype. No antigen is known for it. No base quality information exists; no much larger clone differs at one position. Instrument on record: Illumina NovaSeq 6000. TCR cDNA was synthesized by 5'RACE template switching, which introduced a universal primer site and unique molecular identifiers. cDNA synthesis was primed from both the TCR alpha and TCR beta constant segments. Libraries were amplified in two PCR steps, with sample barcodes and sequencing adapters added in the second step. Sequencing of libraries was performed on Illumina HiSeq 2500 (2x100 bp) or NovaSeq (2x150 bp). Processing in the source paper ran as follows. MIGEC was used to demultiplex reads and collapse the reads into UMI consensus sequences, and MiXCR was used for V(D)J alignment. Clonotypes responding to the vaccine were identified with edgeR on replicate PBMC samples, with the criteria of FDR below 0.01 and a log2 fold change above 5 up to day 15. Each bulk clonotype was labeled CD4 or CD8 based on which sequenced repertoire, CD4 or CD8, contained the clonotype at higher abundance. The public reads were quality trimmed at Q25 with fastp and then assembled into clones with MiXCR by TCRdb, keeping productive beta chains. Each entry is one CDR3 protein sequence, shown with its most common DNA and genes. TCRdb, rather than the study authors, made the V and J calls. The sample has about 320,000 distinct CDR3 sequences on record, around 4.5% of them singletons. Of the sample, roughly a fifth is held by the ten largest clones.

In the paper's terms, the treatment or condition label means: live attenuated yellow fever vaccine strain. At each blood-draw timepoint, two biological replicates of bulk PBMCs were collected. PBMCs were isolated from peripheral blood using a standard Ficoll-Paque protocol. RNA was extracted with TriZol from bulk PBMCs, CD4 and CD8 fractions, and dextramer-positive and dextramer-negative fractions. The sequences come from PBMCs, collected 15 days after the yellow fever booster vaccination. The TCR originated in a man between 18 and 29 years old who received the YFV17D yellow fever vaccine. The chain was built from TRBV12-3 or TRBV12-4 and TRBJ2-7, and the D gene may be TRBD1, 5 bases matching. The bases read TGTGCCAGCAGTCTTACGACAGCCTACGAGCAGTACTTC. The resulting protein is CASSLTTAYEQYF.